This is a list of T cell receptor beta chains from one sample in a study of post-analysis software for immune sequencing data. MiXCR was run by TCRdb on the PCR reads, yielding one entry per CDR3 protein. The sample comprises roughly 620,000 distinct CDR3 sequences, 44% of which are singletons, and roughly 1.7% rests with the top ten. The sample comprised blood. These receptors were taken from a girl aged 10 to 17 with multiple sclerosis. Both conserved end residues are part of each CDR3. The D gene is left open where the match is weak. Clone size is shown for a subset of rows, as once, few, many or a class of expanded clone.

d_gene: TRBD2
j_gene: TRBJ2-5
abundance: many
v_gene: TRBV7-2
CDR3aa: CASSFRLAGQETQYF
CDR3nt: TGTGCCAGCAGCTTTCGACTAGCGGGGCAAGAGACCCAGTACTTC

d_gene: NA
j_gene: TRBJ2-3
abundance: many
v_gene: TRBV7-2
CDR3aa: CASSLASSTDTQYF
CDR3nt: TGTGCTAGCAGCTTGGCGAGTAGCACAGATACGCAGTATTTT

d_gene: NA
j_gene: TRBJ2-5
abundance: NA
v_gene: TRBV5-1
CDR3aa: CASTPAGMETQYF
CDR3nt: TGCGCCAGCACCCCGGCAGGGATGGAGACCCAGTACTTC

d_gene: NA
j_gene: TRBJ1-1
abundance: once
v_gene: TRBV12-3/TRBV12-4
CDR3aa: CASSRGTGLTEAFF
CDR3nt: TGTGCCAGCAGTCGCGGTACAGGGCTCACTGAAGCTTTCTTT

d_gene: NA
j_gene: TRBJ2-3
abundance: NA
v_gene: TRBV28
CDR3aa: CASSQGPIRGPTDTQYF
CDR3nt: TGTGCCAGCAGCCAAGGTCCCATCCGGGGGCCCACAGATACGCAGTATTTT

d_gene: NA
j_gene: TRBJ2-1
abundance: NA
v_gene: TRBV20-1
CDR3aa: CSASSGLTDNEQFF
CDR3nt: TGCAGTGCTAGTTCCGGACTAACGGACAATGAGCAGTTCTTC

d_gene: TRBD2
j_gene: TRBJ2-3
abundance: NA
v_gene: TRBV20-1
CDR3aa: CSARETSGSTDTQYF
CDR3nt: TGCAGTGCTAGAGAGACTAGCGGAAGCACAGATACGCAGTATTTT

d_gene: TRBD2
j_gene: TRBJ2-7
abundance: NA
v_gene: TRBV20-1
CDR3aa: CSASYSGGASYEQYF
CDR3nt: TGCAGTGCTAGCTATAGCGGGGGGGCCTCCTACGAGCAGTACTTC

d_gene: NA
j_gene: TRBJ2-7
abundance: few
v_gene: TRBV13
CDR3aa: CASSEVGVDEQYF
CDR3nt: TGTGCCAGCAGTGAGGTAGGGGTTGACGAGCAGTACTTC

d_gene: NA
j_gene: TRBJ2-7
abundance: once
v_gene: TRBV20-1
CDR3aa: CSAWGRYEQYF
CDR3nt: TGCAGTGCTTGGGGGCGGTACGAGCAGTACTTC

d_gene: NA
j_gene: TRBJ1-1
abundance: NA
v_gene: TRBV7-6
CDR3aa: CASSLDRVGYTEAFF
CDR3nt: TGTGCCAGCAGCTTAGACAGGGTCGGATACACTGAAGCTTTCTTT

d_gene: NA
j_gene: TRBJ2-1
abundance: few
v_gene: TRBV9
CDR3aa: CASSVSDALEQFF
CDR3nt: TGTGCCAGCAGCGTCTCGGACGCGCTCGAGCAGTTCTTC

d_gene: NA
j_gene: TRBJ2-3
abundance: NA
v_gene: TRBV15
CDR3aa: CATSRVPLGFTDTQYF
CDR3nt: TGTGCCACCAGCAGAGTCCCGCTGGGGTTCACAGATACGCAGTATTTT

d_gene: TRBD2
j_gene: TRBJ2-4
abundance: few
v_gene: TRBV4-2
CDR3aa: CASSQDPGGLASKNIQYF
CDR3nt: TGTGCCAGCAGCCAAGATCCCGGAGGACTAGCGTCGAAAAACATTCAGTACTTC

d_gene: NA
j_gene: TRBJ1-2
abundance: NA
v_gene: TRBV12-3/TRBV12-4
CDR3aa: CASREGGSGYTF
CDR3nt: TGTGCCAGCAGGGAAGGGGGGAGTGGCTACACCTTC

d_gene: TRBD1
j_gene: TRBJ2-6
abundance: few
v_gene: TRBV7-9
CDR3aa: CASSFRTGRSSGANVLTF
CDR3nt: TGTGCCAGCAGCTTTAGGACAGGGAGGAGTTCTGGGGCCAACGTCCTGACTTTC

d_gene: NA
j_gene: TRBJ1-2
abundance: NA
v_gene: TRBV29-1
CDR3aa: CSVDRGIWNYGYTF
CDR3nt: TGCAGCGTAGACCGAGGGATCTGGAACTATGGCTACACCTTC

d_gene: NA
j_gene: TRBJ1-1
abundance: few
v_gene: TRBV6-1
CDR3aa: CASSEEEGGNTEAFF
CDR3nt: TGTGCCAGCAGTGAAGAAGAAGGGGGGAACACTGAAGCTTTCTTT

d_gene: NA
j_gene: TRBJ1-2
abundance: few
v_gene: TRBV3-1
CDR3aa: CASSQNGDYGYTF
CDR3nt: TGTGCCAGCAGCCAAAACGGCGACTATGGCTACACCTTC

d_gene: TRBD2
j_gene: TRBJ2-1
abundance: NA
v_gene: TRBV18
CDR3aa: CASSLVTSGTNEQFF
CDR3nt: TGTGCCAGCTCACTAGTGACTAGCGGGACCAATGAGCAGTTCTTC

d_gene: TRBD1
j_gene: TRBJ2-5
abundance: few
v_gene: TRBV20-1
CDR3aa: CSARAPGTGGQETQYF
CDR3nt: TGCAGTGCTAGAGCCCCAGGGACAGGGGGGCAAGAGACCCAGTACTTC

d_gene: NA
j_gene: TRBJ2-1
abundance: NA
v_gene: TRBV7-6
CDR3aa: CASSLGEEGNNEQFF
CDR3nt: TGTGCCAGCAGCTTAGGCGAGGAGGGTAACAATGAGCAGTTCTTC

d_gene: NA
j_gene: TRBJ1-2
abundance: NA
v_gene: TRBV5-8
CDR3aa: CASSLVISGRGYTF
CDR3nt: TGTGCCAGCAGCTTGGTAATAAGTGGCCGTGGCTACACCTTC

d_gene: NA
j_gene: TRBJ2-5
abundance: few
v_gene: TRBV5-1
CDR3aa: CASSLVGGYQETQYF
CDR3nt: TGCGCCAGCAGCTTGGTTGGGGGGTACCAAGAGACCCAGTACTTC

d_gene: NA
j_gene: TRBJ1-5
abundance: NA
v_gene: TRBV15
CDR3aa: CATSRDSPFVDQPQHF
CDR3nt: TGTGCCACCAGCAGAGATAGTCCCTTTGTGGACCAGCCCCAGCATTTT

d_gene: NA
j_gene: TRBJ2-4
abundance: NA
v_gene: TRBV19
CDR3aa: CASTHWGAGENIQYF
CDR3nt: TGTGCCAGTACCCATTGGGGGGCAGGGGAAAACATTCAGTACTTC

d_gene: NA
j_gene: TRBJ2-1
abundance: NA
v_gene: TRBV3-1
CDR3aa: CATRDSGSPSGQFF
CDR3nt: TGTGCCACCAGGGATAGTGGGAGCCCATCGGGGCAGTTCTTC

d_gene: TRBD2
j_gene: TRBJ2-7
abundance: NA
v_gene: TRBV7-9
CDR3aa: CASRPGRLADYEQYF
CDR3nt: TGTGCCAGCCGCCCTGGAAGACTAGCGGATTACGAGCAGTACTTC

d_gene: NA
j_gene: TRBJ1-1
abundance: NA
v_gene: TRBV3-1
CDR3aa: CASSQELGGAEMNTEAFF
CDR3nt: TGTGCCAGCAGCCAAGAGCTGGGTGGTGCAGAGATGAACACTGAAGCTTTCTTT

d_gene: TRBD1
j_gene: TRBJ2-7
abundance: few
v_gene: TRBV5-1
CDR3aa: CASRLRDRGLFDTYEQYF
CDR3nt: TGCGCCAGCCGCCTCCGGGACAGGGGGCTCTTCGACACTTACGAGCAGTACTTC

d_gene: TRBD1
j_gene: TRBJ1-2
abundance: few
v_gene: TRBV10-3
CDR3aa: CAISESDRDGYTF
CDR3nt: TGTGCCATCAGTGAGTCTGACAGGGACGGCTACACCTTC

d_gene: NA
j_gene: TRBJ2-1
abundance: NA
v_gene: TRBV12-3/TRBV12-4
CDR3aa: CASSSGTLKREQFF
CDR3nt: TGTGCCAGCAGTTCCGGGACCCTAAAAAGGGAGCAGTTCTTC

d_gene: NA
j_gene: TRBJ1-1
abundance: few
v_gene: TRBV5-1
CDR3aa: CASRGAFGNTEAFF
CDR3nt: TGCGCCAGCAGAGGGGCCTTTGGGAACACTGAAGCTTTCTTT

d_gene: NA
j_gene: TRBJ2-5
abundance: few
v_gene: TRBV7-8
CDR3aa: CASRVGLETQYF
CDR3nt: TGTGCCAGCAGGGTGGGGCTGGAGACCCAGTACTTC

d_gene: TRBD1
j_gene: TRBJ2-7
abundance: NA
v_gene: TRBV5-4
CDR3aa: CASSLGGTGGPYEQYF
CDR3nt: TGTGCCAGCAGCTTGGGCGGGACAGGGGGGCCCTACGAGCAGTACTTC

d_gene: NA
j_gene: TRBJ2-1
abundance: few
v_gene: TRBV2
CDR3aa: CASQGARYNEQFF
CDR3nt: TGTGCCAGCCAGGGAGCCCGATACAATGAGCAGTTCTTC

d_gene: NA
j_gene: TRBJ2-1
abundance: NA
v_gene: TRBV4-1
CDR3aa: CVSSQAQGYNEQFF
CDR3nt: TGCGTCAGCAGCCAAGCCCAGGGCTACAATGAGCAGTTCTTC

d_gene: TRBD1
j_gene: TRBJ2-1
abundance: NA
v_gene: TRBV4-1
CDR3aa: CASSQDPGQGVIYRDNERFF
CDR3nt: TGCGCCAGCAGCCAAGATCCGGGACAGGGCGTTATATACCGGGACAATGAGCGGTTCTTC

d_gene: NA
j_gene: TRBJ1-2
abundance: NA
v_gene: TRBV7-9
CDR3aa: CASSLGADSNYGYTF
CDR3nt: TGTGCCAGCAGCTTAGGAGCCGACTCTAACTATGGCTACACCTTC

d_gene: TRBD1
j_gene: TRBJ2-7
abundance: once
v_gene: TRBV28
CDR3aa: CASSTTGDLSYEQYF
CDR3nt: TGTGCCAGCAGCACGACAGGGGACCTCTCCTACGAGCAGTACTTC

d_gene: NA
j_gene: TRBJ2-5
abundance: NA
v_gene: TRBV5-1
CDR3aa: CASQRQNQETQYF
CDR3nt: TGCGCCAGCCAAAGACAGAACCAAGAGACCCAGTACTTC

d_gene: TRBD1
j_gene: TRBJ1-2
abundance: NA
v_gene: TRBV12-3/TRBV12-4
CDR3aa: CASAEERRGHGYTF
CDR3nt: TGTGCCAGCGCTGAGGAGCGGAGGGGGCATGGCTACACCTTC

d_gene: NA
j_gene: TRBJ1-2
abundance: NA
v_gene: TRBV3-1
CDR3aa: CASSLSRYGYTF
CDR3nt: TGTGCCAGCAGCCTCTCCCGTTATGGCTACACCTTC

d_gene: NA
j_gene: TRBJ2-2
abundance: NA
v_gene: TRBV12-3/TRBV12-4
CDR3aa: CASSLYGPNGELFF
CDR3nt: TGTGCCAGCAGTTTATATGGGCCCAACGGGGAGCTGTTTTTT

d_gene: TRBD1
j_gene: TRBJ2-5
abundance: NA
v_gene: TRBV9
CDR3aa: CASSALARGETQYF
CDR3nt: TGTGCCAGCAGCGCGTTGGCCAGGGGGGAGACCCAGTACTTC

d_gene: NA
j_gene: TRBJ2-1
abundance: NA
v_gene: TRBV5-1
CDR3aa: CASSFSAPEQFF
CDR3nt: TGCGCCAGCAGCTTTTCGGCTCCGGAGCAGTTCTTC

d_gene: NA
j_gene: TRBJ2-4
abundance: NA
v_gene: TRBV20-1
CDR3aa: CSASLPTVTIQYF
CDR3nt: TGCAGTGCTAGCCTCCCGACGGTTACCATTCAGTACTTC

d_gene: NA
j_gene: TRBJ2-7
abundance: NA
v_gene: TRBV7-6
CDR3aa: CASSPLAIPYEQYF
CDR3nt: TGTGCCAGCAGCCCCCTAGCGATACCCTACGAGCAGTACTTC

d_gene: TRBD2
j_gene: TRBJ2-7
abundance: few
v_gene: TRBV5-1
CDR3aa: CASSRSGIGDEQYF
CDR3nt: TGCGCCAGCAGTCGAAGCGGGATCGGGGACGAGCAGTACTTC